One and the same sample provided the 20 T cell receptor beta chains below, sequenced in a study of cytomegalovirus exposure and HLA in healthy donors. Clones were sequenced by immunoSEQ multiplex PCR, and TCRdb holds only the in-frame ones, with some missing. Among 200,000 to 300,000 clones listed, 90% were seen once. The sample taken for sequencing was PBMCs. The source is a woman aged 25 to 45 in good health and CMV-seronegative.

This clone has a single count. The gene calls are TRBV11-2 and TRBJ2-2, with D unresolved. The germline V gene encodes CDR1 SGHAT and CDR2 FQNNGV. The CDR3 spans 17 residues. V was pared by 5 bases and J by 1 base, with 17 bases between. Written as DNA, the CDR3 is TGTGCCAGCAGCCCATATGGGCGCGAAAGGAACACCGGGGAGCTGTTTTTT. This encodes CASSPYGRERNTGELFF. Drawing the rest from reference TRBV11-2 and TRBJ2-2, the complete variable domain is EAGVAQSPRYKIIEKRQSVAFWCNPISGHATLYWYQQILGQGPKLLIQFQNNGVVDDSQLPKDRFSAERLKGVDSTLKIQPAKLEDSAVYLCASSPYGRERNTGELFFGEGSRLTVL.

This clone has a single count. CDR3 region: CASSFDRGGEQYF. The CDR3 bases are TGTGCCAGCTCATTCGACAGGGGGGGCGAGCAGTACTTC. V and J are TRBV18 and TRBJ2-7; the match to TRBD1 covers 9 bases. J was trimmed by 6 bases and V by 5 bases; bases with no gene match: 5. The CDR3 runs 13 residues. Looked up from germline, CDR1 is KGHSH and CDR2 is LQKENI. Variable domain in full (rest from reference TRBV18 and TRBJ2-7): NAGVMQNPRHLVRRRGQEARLRCSPMKGHSHVYWYRQLPEEGLKFMVYLQKENIIDESGMPKERFSAEFPKEGPSILRIQQVVRGDSAAYFCASSFDRGGEQYFGPGTRLTVT.

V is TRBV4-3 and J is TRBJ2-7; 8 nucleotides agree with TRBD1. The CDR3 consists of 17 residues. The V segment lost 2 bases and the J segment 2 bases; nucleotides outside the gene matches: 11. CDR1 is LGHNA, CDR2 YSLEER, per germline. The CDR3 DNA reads TGCGCCAGCAGCCAATCCGTTTTTGGGGACAGGACCTACGAGCAGTACTTC. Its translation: CASSQSVFGDRTYEQYF.

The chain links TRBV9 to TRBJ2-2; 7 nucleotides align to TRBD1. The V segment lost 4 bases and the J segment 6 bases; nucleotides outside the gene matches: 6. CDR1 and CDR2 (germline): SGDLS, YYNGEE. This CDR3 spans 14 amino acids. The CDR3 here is CASSPQTGSGELFF. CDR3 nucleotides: TGTGCCAGCAGCCCTCAGACAGGGTCCGGGGAGCTGTTTTTT.

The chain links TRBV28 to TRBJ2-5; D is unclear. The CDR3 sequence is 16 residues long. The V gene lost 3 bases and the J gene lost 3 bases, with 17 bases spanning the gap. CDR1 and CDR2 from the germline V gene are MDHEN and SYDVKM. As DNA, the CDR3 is TGTGCCAGCAGTTTTAGGCCAGCGAGGATAAAAGAGACCCAGTACTTC. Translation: CASSFRPARIKETQYF.

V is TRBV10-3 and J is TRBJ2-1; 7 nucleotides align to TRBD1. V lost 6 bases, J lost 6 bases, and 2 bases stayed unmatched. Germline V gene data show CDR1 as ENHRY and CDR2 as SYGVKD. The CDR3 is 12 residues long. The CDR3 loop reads CAIRGTVNEQFF. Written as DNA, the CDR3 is TGTGCCATCAGGGGGACAGTCAATGAGCAGTTCTTC.

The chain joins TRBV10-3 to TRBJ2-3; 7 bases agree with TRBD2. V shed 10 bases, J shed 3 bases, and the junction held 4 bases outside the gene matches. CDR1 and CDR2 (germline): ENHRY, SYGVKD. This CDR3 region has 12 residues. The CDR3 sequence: CATLGGTDTQYF. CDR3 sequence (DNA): TGTGCCACCTTGGGGGGGACAGATACGCAGTATTTT.

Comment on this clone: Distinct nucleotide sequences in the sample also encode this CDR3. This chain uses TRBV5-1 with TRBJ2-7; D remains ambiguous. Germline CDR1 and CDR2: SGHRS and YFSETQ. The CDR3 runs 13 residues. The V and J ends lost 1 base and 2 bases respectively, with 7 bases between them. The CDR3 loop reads CASSLTATYEQYF. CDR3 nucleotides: TGCGCCAGCAGCTTGACAGCCACCTACGAGCAGTACTTC.

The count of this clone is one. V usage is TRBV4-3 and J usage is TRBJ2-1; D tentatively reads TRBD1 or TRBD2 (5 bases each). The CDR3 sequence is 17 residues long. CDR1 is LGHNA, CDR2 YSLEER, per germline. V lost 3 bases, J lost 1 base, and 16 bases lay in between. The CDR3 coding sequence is TGCGCCAGCAGCCAGGAATCCGGGACGGCATCCTACAATGAGCAGTTCTTC. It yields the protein CASSQESGTASYNEQFF.

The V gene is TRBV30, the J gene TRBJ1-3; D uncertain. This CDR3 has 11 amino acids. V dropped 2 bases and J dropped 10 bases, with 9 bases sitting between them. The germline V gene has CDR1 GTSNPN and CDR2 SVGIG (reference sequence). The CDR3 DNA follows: TGTGCCTGGAGTCACAGCCTAACCATATATTTT. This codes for CAWSHSLTIYF.

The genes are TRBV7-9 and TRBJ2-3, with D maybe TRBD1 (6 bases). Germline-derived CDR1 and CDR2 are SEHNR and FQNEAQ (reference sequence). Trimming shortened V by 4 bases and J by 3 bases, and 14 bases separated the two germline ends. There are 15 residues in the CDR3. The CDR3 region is CASSSSLGGTDTQYF. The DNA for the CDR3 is TGTGCCAGCAGCTCCAGTCTAGGGGGAACAGATACGCAGTATTTT.

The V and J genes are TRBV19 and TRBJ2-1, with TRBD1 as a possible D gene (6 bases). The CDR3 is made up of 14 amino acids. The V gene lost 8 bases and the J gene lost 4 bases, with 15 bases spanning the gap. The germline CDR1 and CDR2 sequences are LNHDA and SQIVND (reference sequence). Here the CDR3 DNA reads TGTGCCAGTCAAACAGGGAGTTCTTACAATGAGCAGTTCTTC. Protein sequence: CASQTGSSYNEQFF.

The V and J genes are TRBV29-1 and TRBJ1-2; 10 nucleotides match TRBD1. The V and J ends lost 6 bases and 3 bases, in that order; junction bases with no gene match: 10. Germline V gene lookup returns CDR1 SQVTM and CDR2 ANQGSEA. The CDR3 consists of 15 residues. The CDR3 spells CSVPEGQGVYYGYTF. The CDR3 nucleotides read TGCAGCGTACCTGAAGGACAGGGGGTCTACTATGGCTACACCTTC.

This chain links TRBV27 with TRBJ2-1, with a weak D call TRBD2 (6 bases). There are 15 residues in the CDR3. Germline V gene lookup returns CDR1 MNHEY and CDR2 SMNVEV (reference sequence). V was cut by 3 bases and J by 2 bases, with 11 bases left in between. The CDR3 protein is CASSLSSGAYNEQFF. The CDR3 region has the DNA TGTGCCAGCAGTTTGAGTAGCGGTGCCTACAATGAGCAGTTCTTC.

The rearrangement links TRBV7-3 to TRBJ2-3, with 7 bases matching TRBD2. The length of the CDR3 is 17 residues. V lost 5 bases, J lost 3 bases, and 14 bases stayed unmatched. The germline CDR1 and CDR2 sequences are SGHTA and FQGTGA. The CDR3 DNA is TGTGCCAGCAGCCCAAGCGGGGCCGGGGATGGAACAGATACGCAGTATTTT. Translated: CASSPSGAGDGTDTQYF.

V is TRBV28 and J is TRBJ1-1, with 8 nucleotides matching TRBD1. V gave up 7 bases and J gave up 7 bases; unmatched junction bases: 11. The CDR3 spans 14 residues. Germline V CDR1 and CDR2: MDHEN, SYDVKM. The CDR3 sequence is CASKPGQAGGEAFF. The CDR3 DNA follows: TGTGCCAGCAAACCGGGACAGGCCGGGGGTGAAGCTTTCTTT.

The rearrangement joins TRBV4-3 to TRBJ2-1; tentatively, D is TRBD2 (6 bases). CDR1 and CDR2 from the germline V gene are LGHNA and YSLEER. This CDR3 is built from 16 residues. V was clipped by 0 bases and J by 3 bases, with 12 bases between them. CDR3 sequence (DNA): TGCGCCAGCAGCCAAGATCTCGGGAGTGTCTACAATGAGCAGTTCTTC. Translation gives CASSQDLGSVYNEQFF.

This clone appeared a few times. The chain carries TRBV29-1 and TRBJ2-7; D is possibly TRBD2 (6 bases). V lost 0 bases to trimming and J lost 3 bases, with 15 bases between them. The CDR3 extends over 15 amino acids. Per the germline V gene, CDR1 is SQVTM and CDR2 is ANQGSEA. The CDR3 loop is CSVEEVTGDGYEQYF. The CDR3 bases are TGCAGCGTTGAAGAGGTGACGGGAGATGGCTACGAGCAGTACTTC.

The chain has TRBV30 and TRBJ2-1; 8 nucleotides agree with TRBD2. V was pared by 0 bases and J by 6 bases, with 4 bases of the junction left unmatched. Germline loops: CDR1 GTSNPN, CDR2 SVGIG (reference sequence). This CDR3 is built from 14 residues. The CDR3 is CAWSVQAGVNEQFF. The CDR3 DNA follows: TGTGCCTGGAGTGTACAAGCGGGGGTCAATGAGCAGTTCTTC. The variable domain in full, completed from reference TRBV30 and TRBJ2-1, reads SQTIHQWPATLVQPVGSPLSLECTVEGTSNPNLYWYRQAAGRGLQLLFYSVGIGQISSEVPQNLSASRPQDRQFILSSKKLLLSDSGFYLCAWSVQAGVNEQFFGPGTRLTVL.

CDR3 nucleotides: TGTGCCACCAGCAGAGAGTTACCCGGACTTCGTCAAGAGACCCAGTACTTC. This encodes CATSRELPGLRQETQYF. The chain recombines TRBV15 with TRBJ2-5, with D possibly matching TRBD2 (5 bases). Trimming shortened V by 0 bases and J by 2 bases, and 16 bases separated the two germline ends. The germline V gene encodes CDR1 LNHNV and CDR2 YYDKDF (reference sequence). The CDR3 is 17 amino acids.